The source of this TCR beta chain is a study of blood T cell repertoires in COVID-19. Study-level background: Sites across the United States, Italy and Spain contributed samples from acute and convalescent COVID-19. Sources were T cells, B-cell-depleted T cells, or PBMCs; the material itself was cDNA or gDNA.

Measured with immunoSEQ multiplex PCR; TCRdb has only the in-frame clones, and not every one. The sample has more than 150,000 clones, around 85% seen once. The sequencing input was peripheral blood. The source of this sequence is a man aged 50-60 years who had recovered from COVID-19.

CDR3 DNA: TGTGCCAGCAGTAGTCCGGGACAAAGGTTGGCGGATACGCAGTATTTT. As protein: CASSSPGQRLADTQYF. J is TRBJ2-3 and V is TRBV28; D perhaps matches TRBD1 (6 bases). In germline, CDR1 is MDHEN, CDR2 SYDVKM. The V end was cut by 5 bases, the J end by 6 bases, with 21 bases between. This CDR3 contains 16 residues.